The 7 T cell receptor beta chains listed next were all sequenced from one sample in a study of CD8+ T cells in alopecia areata (dated by TCRdb to 2016 to 2019). The time point label for this specimen denotes: about 4 weeks on oral tofacitinib. The sample's treatment or condition, from its label and the paper: oral pan-JAK inhibitor, 5-10 mg twice daily. The protocol used for the library was the immunoSEQ multiplex PCR assay. RNA was extracted from all samples and reverse transcribed into cDNA as template for TCR sequencing. The clones in this table, taken by TCRdb from immuneACCESS, are in-frame only. Not every clone is retained; where verified, under half of the shortfall comes from an unresolved V gene, and the cause of the rest is unknown. The sample table contains fewer than 150,000 clones; only one count was recorded for around four fifths of them. The top ten constitute 25% of the sample. Sequenced material: CD8+ T cells sorted from blood, taken at week 4, from a patient treated with tofacitinib. Receptors originate from a human donor with alopecia areata.

This clone was counted once. The chain links TRBV4-3 to TRBJ2-1; 7 bases line up with TRBD1. The length of the CDR3 is 16 residues. V gave up 2 bases and J gave up 13 bases; unmatched junction bases: 17. The germline V gene has CDR1 LGHNA and CDR2 YSLEER. CDR3 nucleotides: TGCGCCAGCAGCCAATGGTACAGGGGCCCACAATCCCATCAGTTCTTC. Translating gives CASSQWYRGPQSHQFF.

The J gene is TRBJ2-7, the V gene TRBV7-8; tentatively, D is TRBD1 or TRBD2 (6 bases each). V was trimmed by 4 bases and J by 5 bases, leaving 21 bases between them. Germline values: CDR1 SGHVS, CDR2 FQNEAQ. The CDR3 loop spans 16 amino acids. The CDR3 loop is CASSSTSGGLAHEQYF. The CDR3 coding sequence is TGTGCCAGCAGCTCTACCTCCGGGGGCCTGGCCCACGAGCAGTACTTC.

Only a few counts were recorded for this clone. Other DNA sequences in the sample encode the same CDR3. This sequence joins TRBV13 and TRBJ1-1, with D unclear. Germline V lookup: CDR1 PRHDT, CDR2 FYEKMQ (reference sequence). The CDR3 is 12 residues long. V was pared by 2 bases and J by 5 bases, with 6 bases between. CDR3 sequence: CASSLRGTEAFF. The CDR3 nucleotides read TGTGCCAGCAGCTTACGAGGGACTGAAGCTTTCTTT.

The CDR3 nucleotides are TGTGCCGGCGGGACAAACATGAACACTGAAGCTTTCTTT. As protein: CAGGTNMNTEAFF. The rearrangement links TRBV2 to TRBJ1-1, with D possibly being TRBD1 (6 bases). Per germline, CDR1 SNHLY and CDR2 FYNNEI. The CDR3 contains 13 residues. The ends were cut back, 11 bases at V and 0 bases at J, with 13 bases in the middle.

The rearrangement links TRBV7-2 to TRBJ2-3; the match to TRBD2 covers 10 bases. There are 16 residues in the CDR3. Trimming removed 5 bases from V and 5 bases from J; junction bases left unmatched: 10. Germline CDR1 and CDR2: SGHTA and FQGNSA. For the CDR3, the DNA is TGTGCCAGCAGCCCCGAGCGGGGGGGCTATCGAGATACGCAGTATTTT. Its protein is CASSPERGGYRDTQYF.

The V gene is TRBV7-9, the J gene TRBJ2-3; 7 nucleotides match TRBD1. The trim removed 5 bases at V and 1 base at J, leaving 6 bases unmatched. The CDR3 has 15 residues. CDR1 is SEHNR and CDR2 is FQNEAQ in the germline V gene (reference sequence). The CDR3 spells CASSRQGGGTDTQYF. For the CDR3, the DNA is TGTGCCAGCAGCCGCCAAGGGGGCGGCACAGATACGCAGTATTTT. Combining the CDR3 with reference TRBV7-9 and TRBJ2-3 gives the whole variable domain DTGVSQNPRHKITKRGQNVTFRCDPISEHNRLYWYRQTLGQGPEFLTYFQNEAQLEKSRLLSDRFSAERPKGSFSTLEIQRTEQGDSAMYLCASSRQGGGTDTQYFGPGTRLTVL.

This clone was counted a single time. The chain carries TRBV30 and TRBJ2-7; D is uncertain. The CDR3 loop spans 13 amino acids. Per the germline V gene, CDR1 is GTSNPN and CDR2 is SVGIG (reference sequence). V was shortened by 0 bases and J by 1 base, with 7 bases between the two germline ends. CDR3 sequence reads: CAWSVSLSYEQYF. CDR3 nucleotides: TGTGCCTGGAGTGTAAGCCTATCCTACGAGCAGTACTTC. Using reference TRBV30 and TRBJ2-7 for the parts outside the CDR3, the full variable domain is SQTIHQWPATLVQPVGSPLSLECTVEGTSNPNLYWYRQAAGRGLQLLFYSVGIGQISSEVPQNLSASRPQDRQFILSSKKLLLSDSGFYLCAWSVSLSYEQYFGPGTRLTVT.